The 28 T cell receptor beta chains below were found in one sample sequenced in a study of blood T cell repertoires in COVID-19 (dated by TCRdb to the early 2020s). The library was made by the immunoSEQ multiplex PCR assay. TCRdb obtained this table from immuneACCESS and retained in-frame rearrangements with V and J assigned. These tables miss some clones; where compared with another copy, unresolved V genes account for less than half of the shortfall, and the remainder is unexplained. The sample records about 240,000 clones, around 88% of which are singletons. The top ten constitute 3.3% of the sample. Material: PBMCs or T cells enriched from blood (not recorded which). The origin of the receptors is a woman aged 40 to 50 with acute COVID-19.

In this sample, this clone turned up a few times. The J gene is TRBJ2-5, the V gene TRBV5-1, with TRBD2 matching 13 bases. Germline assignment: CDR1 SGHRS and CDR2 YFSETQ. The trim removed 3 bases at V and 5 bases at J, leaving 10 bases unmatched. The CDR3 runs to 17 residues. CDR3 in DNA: TGCGCCAGCAGCTACCGCGGACTAGCGGGAGAGGGGGAGACCCAGTACTTC. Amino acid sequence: CASSYRGLAGEGETQYF. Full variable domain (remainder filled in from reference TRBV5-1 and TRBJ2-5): KAGVTQTPRYLIKTRGQQVTLSCSPISGHRSVSWYQQTPGQGLQFLFEYFSETQRNKGNFPGRFSGRQFSNSRSEMNVSTLELGDSALYLCASSYRGLAGEGETQYFGPGTRLLVL.

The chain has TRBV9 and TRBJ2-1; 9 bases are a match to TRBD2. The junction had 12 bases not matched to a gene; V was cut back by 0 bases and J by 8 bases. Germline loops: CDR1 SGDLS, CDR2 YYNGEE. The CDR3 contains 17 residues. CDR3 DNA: TGTGCCAGCAGCGTAGGGGGGTGGGCTAGCGGGGCCTATGAGCAGTTCTTC. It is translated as CASSVGGWASGAYEQFF.

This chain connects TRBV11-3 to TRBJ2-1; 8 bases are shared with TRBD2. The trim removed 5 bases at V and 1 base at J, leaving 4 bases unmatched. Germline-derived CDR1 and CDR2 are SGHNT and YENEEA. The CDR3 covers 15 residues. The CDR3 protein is CASSTSGLSYNEQFF. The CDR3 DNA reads TGTGCCAGCAGCACTAGCGGATTGTCCTACAATGAGCAGTTCTTC.

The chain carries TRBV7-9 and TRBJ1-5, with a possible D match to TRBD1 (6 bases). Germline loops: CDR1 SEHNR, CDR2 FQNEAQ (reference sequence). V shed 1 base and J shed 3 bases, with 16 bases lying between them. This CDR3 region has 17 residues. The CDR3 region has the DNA TGTGCCAGCAGCTTAGGGACCTGGACAGACTCCAATCAGCCCCAGCATTTT. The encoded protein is CASSLGTWTDSNQPQHF.

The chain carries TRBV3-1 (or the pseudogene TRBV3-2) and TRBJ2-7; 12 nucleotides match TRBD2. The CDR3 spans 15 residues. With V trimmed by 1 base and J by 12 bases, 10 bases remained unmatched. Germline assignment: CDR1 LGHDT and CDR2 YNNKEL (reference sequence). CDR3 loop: CASSQGRTSGNRPYF. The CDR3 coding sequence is TGTGCCAGCAGCCAAGGTAGGACTAGCGGGAACCGCCCGTACTTC.

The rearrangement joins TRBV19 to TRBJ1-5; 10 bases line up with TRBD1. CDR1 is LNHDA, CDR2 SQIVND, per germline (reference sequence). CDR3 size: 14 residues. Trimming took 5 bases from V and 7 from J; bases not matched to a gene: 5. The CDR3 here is CASSGTGVGQPQHF. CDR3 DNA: TGTGCCAGTAGTGGGACAGGGGTTGGGCAGCCCCAGCATTTT.

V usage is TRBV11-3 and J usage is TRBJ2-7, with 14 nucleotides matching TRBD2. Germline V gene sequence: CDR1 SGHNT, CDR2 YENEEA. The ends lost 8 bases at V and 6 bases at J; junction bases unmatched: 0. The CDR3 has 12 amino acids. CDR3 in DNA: TGTGCCAGCGGGACTAGCGGGAGCGAGCAGTACTTC. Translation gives CASGTSGSEQYF.

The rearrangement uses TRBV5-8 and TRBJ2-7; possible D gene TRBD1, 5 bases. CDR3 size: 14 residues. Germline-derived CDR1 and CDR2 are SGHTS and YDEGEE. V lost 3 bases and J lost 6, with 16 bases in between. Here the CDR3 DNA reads TGTGCCAGCAGCTCCTCTGGGCAGGGTGGCGAGCAGTACTTC. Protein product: CASSSSGQGGEQYF.

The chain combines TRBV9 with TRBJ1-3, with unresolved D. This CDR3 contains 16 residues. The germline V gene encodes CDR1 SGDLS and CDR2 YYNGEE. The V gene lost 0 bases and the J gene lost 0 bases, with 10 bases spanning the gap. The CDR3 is CASSVGGRNSGNTIYF. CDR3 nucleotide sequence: TGTGCCAGCAGCGTAGGAGGTAGGAACTCTGGAAACACCATATATTTT. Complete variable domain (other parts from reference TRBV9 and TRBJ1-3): DSGVTQTPKHLITATGQRVTLRCSPRSGDLSVYWYQQSLDQGLQFLIQYYNGEERAKGNILERFSAQQFPDLHSELNLSSLELGDSALYFCASSVGGRNSGNTIYFGEGSWLTVV.

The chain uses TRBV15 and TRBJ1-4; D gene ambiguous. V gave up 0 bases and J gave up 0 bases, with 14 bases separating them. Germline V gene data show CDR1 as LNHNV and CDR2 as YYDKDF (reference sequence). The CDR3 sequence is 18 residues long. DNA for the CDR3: TGTGCCACCAGCAGAGATCTGATAGGAGGTTCAACTAATGAAAAACTGTTTTTT. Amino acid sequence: CATSRDLIGGSTNEKLFF.

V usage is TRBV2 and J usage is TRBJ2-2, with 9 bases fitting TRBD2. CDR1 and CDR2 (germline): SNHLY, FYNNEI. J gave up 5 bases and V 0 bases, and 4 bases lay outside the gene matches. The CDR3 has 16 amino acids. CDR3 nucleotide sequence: TGTGCCAGCAGTGAAGCGCCCAGCGGGAGGACCGGGGAGCTGTTTTTT. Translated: CASSEAPSGRTGELFF. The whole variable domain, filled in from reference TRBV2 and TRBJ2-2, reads EPEVTQTPSHQVTQMGQEVILRCVPISNHLYFYWYRQILGQKVEFLVSFYNNEISEKSEIFDDQFSVERPDGSNFTLKIRSTKLEDSAMYFCASSEAPSGRTGELFFGEGSRLTVL.

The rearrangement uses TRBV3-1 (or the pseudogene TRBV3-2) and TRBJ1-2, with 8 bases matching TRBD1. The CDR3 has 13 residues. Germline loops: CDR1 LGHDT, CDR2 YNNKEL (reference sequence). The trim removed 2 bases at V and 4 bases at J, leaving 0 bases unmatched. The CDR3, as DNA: TGTGCCAGCAGCCAACAGGGGGCCTATGGCTACACCTTC. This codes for CASSQQGAYGYTF.

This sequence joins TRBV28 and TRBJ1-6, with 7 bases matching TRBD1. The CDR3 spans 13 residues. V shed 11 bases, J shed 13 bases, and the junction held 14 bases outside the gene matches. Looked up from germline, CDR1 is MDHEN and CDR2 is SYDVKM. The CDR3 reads CASKTGTEIPLHF. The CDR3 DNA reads TGTGCCTCGAAGACCGGGACAGAAATTCCCCTCCACTTT.

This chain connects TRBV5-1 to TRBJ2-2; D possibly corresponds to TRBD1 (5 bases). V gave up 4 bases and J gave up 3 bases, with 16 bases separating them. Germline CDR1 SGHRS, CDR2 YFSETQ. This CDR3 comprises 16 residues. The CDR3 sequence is CASSQIPGHDTGELFF. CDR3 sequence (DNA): TGCGCCAGCAGCCAAATACCCGGACACGACACCGGGGAGCTGTTTTTT.

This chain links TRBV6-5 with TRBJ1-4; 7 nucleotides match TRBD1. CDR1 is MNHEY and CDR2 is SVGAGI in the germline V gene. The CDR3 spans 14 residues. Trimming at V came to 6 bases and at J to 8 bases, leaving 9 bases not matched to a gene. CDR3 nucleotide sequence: TGTGCCAGCAGCTCCGACAGGGATGACGAAAAACTGTTTTTT. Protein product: CASSSDRDDEKLFF.

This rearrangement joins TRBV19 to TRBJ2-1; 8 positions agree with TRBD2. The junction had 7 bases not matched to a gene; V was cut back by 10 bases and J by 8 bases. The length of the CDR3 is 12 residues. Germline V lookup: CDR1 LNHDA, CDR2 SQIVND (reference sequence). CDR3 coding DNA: TGTGCCAAGAGGACTAGCCGGCATGAGCAGTTCTTC. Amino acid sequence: CAKRTSRHEQFF.

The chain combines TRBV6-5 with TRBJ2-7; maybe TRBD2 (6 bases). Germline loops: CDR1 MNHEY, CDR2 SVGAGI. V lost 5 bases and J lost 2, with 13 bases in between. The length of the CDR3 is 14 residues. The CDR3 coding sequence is TGTGCCAGCAGTCGAGGACTACCACCCTACGAGCAGTACTTC. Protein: CASSRGLPPYEQYF.

CDR3 region: CASSLGDRGQETQYF. CDR3 sequence (DNA): TGTGCCAGCAGCTTAGGGGACAGGGGGCAAGAGACCCAGTACTTC. The rearrangement uses TRBV11-3 and TRBJ2-5; TRBD1 matches 11 bases. Germline V gene lookup returns CDR1 SGHNT and CDR2 YENEEA. After removal of 1 base from V and 2 bases from J, the junction contained 0 bases not matched to a gene. CDR3 size: 15 residues. Based on the CDR3 plus reference TRBV11-3 and TRBJ2-5, the full variable domain is EAGVVQSPRYKIIEKKQPVAFWCNPISGHNTLYWYLQNLGQGPELLIRYENEEAVDDSQLPKDRFSAERLKGVDSTLKIQPAELGDSAVYLCASSLGDRGQETQYFGPGTRLLVL.

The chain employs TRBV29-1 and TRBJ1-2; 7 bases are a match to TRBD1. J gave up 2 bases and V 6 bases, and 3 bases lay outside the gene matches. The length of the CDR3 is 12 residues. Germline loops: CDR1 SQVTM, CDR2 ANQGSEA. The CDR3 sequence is CSVQGQNYGYTF. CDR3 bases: TGCAGCGTGCAGGGACAGAACTATGGCTACACCTTC.

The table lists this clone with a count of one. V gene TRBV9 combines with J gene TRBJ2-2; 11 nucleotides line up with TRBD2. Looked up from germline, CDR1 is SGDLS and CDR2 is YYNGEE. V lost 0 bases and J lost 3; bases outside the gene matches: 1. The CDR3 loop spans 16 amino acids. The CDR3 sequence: CASSVVSGGDTGELFF. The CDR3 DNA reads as TGTGCCAGCAGCGTAGTTAGCGGGGGGGACACCGGGGAGCTGTTTTTT. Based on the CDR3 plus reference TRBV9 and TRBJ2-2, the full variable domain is DSGVTQTPKHLITATGQRVTLRCSPRSGDLSVYWYQQSLDQGLQFLIQYYNGEERAKGNILERFSAQQFPDLHSELNLSSLELGDSALYFCASSVVSGGDTGELFFGEGSRLTVL.

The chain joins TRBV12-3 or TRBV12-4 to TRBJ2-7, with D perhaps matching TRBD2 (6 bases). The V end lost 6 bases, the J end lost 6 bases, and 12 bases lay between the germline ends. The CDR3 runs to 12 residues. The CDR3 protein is CASSLASAEQYF. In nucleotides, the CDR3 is TGTGCCAGCAGCCTAGCGTCGGCCGAGCAGTACTTC.

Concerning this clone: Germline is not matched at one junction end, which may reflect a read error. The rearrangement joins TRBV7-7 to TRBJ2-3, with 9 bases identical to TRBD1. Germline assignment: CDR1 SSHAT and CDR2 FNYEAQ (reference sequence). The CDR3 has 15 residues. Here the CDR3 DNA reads TGTGCTAGCAGCTTGGGACAGGGCCAAACAGATACGCAGTATTTT. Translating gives CASSLGQGQTDTQYF.

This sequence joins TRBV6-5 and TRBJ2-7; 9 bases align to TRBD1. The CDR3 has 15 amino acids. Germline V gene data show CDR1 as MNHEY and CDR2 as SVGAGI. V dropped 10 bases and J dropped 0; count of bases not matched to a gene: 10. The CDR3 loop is CATRQGGEISYEQYF. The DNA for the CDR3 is TGTGCCACCCGACAGGGGGGGGAAATCTCCTACGAGCAGTACTTC.

CDR3 residues: CSVVGDNYNEQFF. CDR3 bases: TGCAGCGTTGTTGGGGACAACTACAATGAGCAGTTCTTC. The V and J genes are TRBV29-1 and TRBJ2-1, with TRBD1 as a possible D gene (6 bases). Between the trimmed V and J ends, which lost 4 bases and 3 bases, there was a span of 10 bases. The V gene's germline CDR1 is SQVTM and CDR2 ANQGSEA. The CDR3 spans 13 residues.

The DNA for the CDR3 is TGTGCCAGCAGCCCCAGCTCAGGTGGGAATGAGCAGTTCTTC. Its translation: CASSPSSGGNEQFF. This sequence joins TRBV9 and TRBJ2-1; no firm D call. V lost 4 bases to trimming and J lost 7 bases, with 15 bases between them. Per the germline V gene, CDR1 is SGDLS and CDR2 is YYNGEE. This CDR3 spans 14 amino acids.

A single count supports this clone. The DNA for the CDR3 is TGTGCCAGCAGCCAGCGCTACGAGCAGTACTTC. It codes for CASSQRYEQYF. The chain carries TRBV3-1 (or the pseudogene TRBV3-2) and TRBJ2-7; D unclear. CDR3 length: 11 residues. V was pared by 3 bases and J by 3 bases, with 3 bases between. Germline V gives CDR1 LGHDT, CDR2 YNNKEL (reference sequence).

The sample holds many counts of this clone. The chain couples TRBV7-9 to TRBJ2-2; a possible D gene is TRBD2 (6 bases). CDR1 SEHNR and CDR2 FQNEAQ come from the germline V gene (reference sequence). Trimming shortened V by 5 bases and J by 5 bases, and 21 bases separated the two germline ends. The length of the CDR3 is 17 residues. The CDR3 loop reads CASSPERGSPETGELFF. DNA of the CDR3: TGTGCCAGCAGCCCGGAACGGGGGTCGCCCGAGACCGGGGAGCTGTTTTTT. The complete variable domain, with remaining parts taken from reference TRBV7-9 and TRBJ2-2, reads DTGVSQNPRHKITKRGQNVTFRCDPISEHNRLYWYRQTLGQGPEFLTYFQNEAQLEKSRLLSDRFSAERPKGSFSTLEIQRTEQGDSAMYLCASSPERGSPETGELFFGEGSRLTVL.

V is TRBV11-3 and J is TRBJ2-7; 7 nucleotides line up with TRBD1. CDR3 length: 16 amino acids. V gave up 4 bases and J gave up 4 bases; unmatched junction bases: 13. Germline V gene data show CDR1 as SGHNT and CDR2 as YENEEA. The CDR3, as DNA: TGTGCCAGCAGCTCCAAGTCCGACAGGGAAAGTTACGAGCAGTACTTC. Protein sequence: CASSSKSDRESYEQYF.